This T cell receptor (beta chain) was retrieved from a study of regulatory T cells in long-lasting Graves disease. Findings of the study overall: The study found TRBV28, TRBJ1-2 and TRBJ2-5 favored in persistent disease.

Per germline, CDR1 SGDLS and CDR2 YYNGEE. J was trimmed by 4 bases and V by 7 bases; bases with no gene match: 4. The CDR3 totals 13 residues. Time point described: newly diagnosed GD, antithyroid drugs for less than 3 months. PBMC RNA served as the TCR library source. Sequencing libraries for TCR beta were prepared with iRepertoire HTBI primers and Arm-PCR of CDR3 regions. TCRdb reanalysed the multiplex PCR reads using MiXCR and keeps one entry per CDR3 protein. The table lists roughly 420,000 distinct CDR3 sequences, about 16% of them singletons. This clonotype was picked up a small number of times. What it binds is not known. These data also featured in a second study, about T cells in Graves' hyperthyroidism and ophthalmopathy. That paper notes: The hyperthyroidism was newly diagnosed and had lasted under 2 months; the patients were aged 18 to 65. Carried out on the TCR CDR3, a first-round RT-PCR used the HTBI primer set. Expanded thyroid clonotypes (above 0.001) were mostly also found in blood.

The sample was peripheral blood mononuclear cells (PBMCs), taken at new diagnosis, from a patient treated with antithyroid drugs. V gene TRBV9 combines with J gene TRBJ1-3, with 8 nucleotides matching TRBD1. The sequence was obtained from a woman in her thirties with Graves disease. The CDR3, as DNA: TGTGCCAGCCAGACAGGGGACGGAAACACCATATATTTT. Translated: CASQTGDGNTIYF.